This T cell receptor beta chain is from a study of cytomegalovirus exposure and HLA in healthy donors. Overall study findings and caveats: Earlier analysis yielded a pattern in which most TCR beta V segments were productive about 90% or about 30% of the time.

The PCR used 60 Vbeta and 13 Jbeta primers. The repertoire was sequenced with immunoSEQ multiplex PCR; TCRdb's copy has only in-frame clones and lacks some. The sample contains some 200,000 clones, around 70% of which appear only once. In germline, CDR1 is SGHTS, CDR2 YDEGEE. The CDR3 runs 15 residues. J lost 5 bases, V lost 2 bases, and 7 bases had no gene match. Note on this clone: The antigen remains undetermined.

This sequence joins TRBV5-8 and TRBJ1-5; 7 nucleotides match TRBD1. The sequence was collected from a man in his forties in good health and CMV-seropositive. The specimen was PBMCs. The CDR3 reads CASSFRQGGYQPQHF. CDR3 DNA sequence: TGTGCCAGCAGCTTCCGACAGGGTGGTTATCAGCCCCAGCATTTT.